The 10 T cell receptor beta chains presented below share a single source sample, sequenced in a study of shared clonotypes between healthy human individuals (dated by TCRdb to between 2020 and 2021). Library method: the immunoSEQ multiplex PCR assay. This is the immuneACCESS table as TCRdb keeps it, with only in-frame sequences that have V and J called. A part of the clones is gone; compared with another copy, unresolved V genes explain less than half, and the rest is unexplained. This sample comprises approximately 2,200,000 clones, just over 90% of them detected only once. Approximately 1.7% of the sample is held by the ten biggest clonotypes. CD8 naive samples were obtained by positive selection for CCR7 among CD45RO-negative cells, yielding a CD45RA+CCR7+ population from which TemRA cells were excluded. Sequenced: naive CD8+ T cells from PBMCs. Read against the paper, the sample's cell subset or site label means: CD45RA+CCR7+. The source of these receptors is a man aged 18 to 30 in good health. Some clones in this sample may be carry-over from other donors' samples.

The chain joins TRBV4-3 to TRBJ2-7; D unresolved. Germline lookup yields CDR1 LGHNA and CDR2 YSLEER. Trimming took 6 bases from V and 5 from J, leaving 14 bases between them. The CDR3 is made up of 13 amino acids. CDR3 sequence (DNA): TGCGCCAGCAGTGGCACGAATGGCGACGAGCAGTACTTC. It translates to CASSGTNGDEQYF.

The J gene is TRBJ1-5, the V gene TRBV15; 9 bases align to TRBD1. The CDR3 has 14 amino acids. V trimming: 5 bases; J trimming: 4 bases; junction bases outside the gene matches: 3. Per germline, CDR1 LNHNV and CDR2 YYDKDF (reference sequence). CDR3 in amino acids: CATSGGTGNQPQHF. CDR3 nucleotides: TGTGCCACCAGCGGGGGGACAGGGAATCAGCCCCAGCATTTT. Variable domain in full (rest from reference TRBV15 and TRBJ1-5): DAMVIQNPRYQVTQFGKPVTLSCSQTLNHNVMYWYQQKSSQAPKLLFHYYDKDFNNEADTPDNFQSRRPNTSFCFLDIRSPGLGDTAMYLCATSGGTGNQPQHFGDGTRLSIL.

The chain employs TRBV4-1 and TRBJ1-2; D is undetermined. The germline V gene encodes CDR1 MGHRA and CDR2 YSYEKL. V lost 4 bases to trimming and J lost 5 bases, with 11 bases between them. The CDR3 runs to 13 residues. CDR3 nucleotide sequence: TGCGCCAGCAGCCCTCCCCGGGAGTATGGCTACACCTTC. Translated: CASSPPREYGYTF.

The gene calls are TRBV7-9 and TRBJ2-7, with D maybe TRBD2 (6 bases). Trimming pared 5 bases from V and 3 bases from J, leaving 17 bases between. Germline V gives CDR1 SEHNR, CDR2 FQNEAQ (reference sequence). The CDR3 covers 15 residues. The CDR3 loop is CASSPILGSGYEQYF. In DNA, the CDR3 is TGTGCCAGCAGCCCCATCCTAGGTAGCGGCTACGAGCAGTACTTC.

DNA of the CDR3: TGTGCCAGTAGTTCATTTGTGGGTGCGGACACTGAAGCTTTCTTT. Its protein product is CASSSFVGADTEAFF. This chain uses TRBV19 with TRBJ1-1; D is ambiguous. V lost 5 bases and J 3 bases, leaving 16 bases between the germline ends. Germline CDR1 is LNHDA and CDR2 is SQIVND (reference sequence). This CDR3 is built from 15 residues.

The V gene is TRBV7-9, the J gene TRBJ2-1; 11 positions match TRBD1. V shed 5 bases and J 5 bases; nucleotides not matched to a gene: 14. Germline CDR1 SEHNR, CDR2 FQNEAQ (reference sequence). The CDR3 has 18 residues. The CDR3 sequence: CASSTRPPDRGQNNEQFF. CDR3 DNA: TGTGCCAGCAGCACCCGGCCCCCGGACAGGGGGCAAAACAATGAGCAGTTCTTC.

V usage is TRBV6-4 and J usage is TRBJ2-7, with TRBD1 identical over 7 bases. The CDR3 totals 13 residues. CDR1 and CDR2 from the germline V gene are MRHNA and SNTAGT. The V and J ends lost 5 bases and 3 bases, in that order; junction bases with no gene match: 4. CDR3 loop: CASSWDSGYEQYF. CDR3 DNA: TGTGCCAGCAGTTGGGACAGCGGCTACGAGCAGTACTTC.

V usage is TRBV6-5 and J usage is TRBJ2-7; D gene unclear. Germline lookup yields CDR1 MNHEY and CDR2 SVGAGI. V gave up 10 bases and J gave up 3 bases, with 16 bases separating them. The CDR3 covers 13 residues. The CDR3 region has the DNA TGTGCCACCCGTTCGACTGAAAGCTACGAGCAGTACTTC. It codes for CATRSTESYEQYF.

The CDR3 protein is CASSLTSEHYNEQFF. The DNA for the CDR3 is TGTGCCAGCAGCTTGACTAGCGAACACTACAATGAGCAGTTCTTC. The chain combines TRBV5-4 with TRBJ2-1, with 7 bases fitting TRBD2. Germline CDR1 SGHNT, CDR2 YYREEE (reference sequence). This CDR3 is built from 15 residues. With V trimmed by 1 base and J by 3 bases, 4 bases remained unmatched.

This sequence joins TRBV19 and TRBJ2-3; TRBD2 agrees at 12 bases. The CDR3 sequence is 16 residues long. With 3 bases clipped from V and 1 base from J, the junction kept 2 bases outside the gene matches. Germline lookup yields CDR1 LNHDA and CDR2 SQIVND (reference sequence). The CDR3 sequence is CASSISSGRGTDTQYF. The CDR3 coding sequence is TGTGCCAGTAGTATTTCTAGCGGGAGGGGCACAGATACGCAGTATTTT.